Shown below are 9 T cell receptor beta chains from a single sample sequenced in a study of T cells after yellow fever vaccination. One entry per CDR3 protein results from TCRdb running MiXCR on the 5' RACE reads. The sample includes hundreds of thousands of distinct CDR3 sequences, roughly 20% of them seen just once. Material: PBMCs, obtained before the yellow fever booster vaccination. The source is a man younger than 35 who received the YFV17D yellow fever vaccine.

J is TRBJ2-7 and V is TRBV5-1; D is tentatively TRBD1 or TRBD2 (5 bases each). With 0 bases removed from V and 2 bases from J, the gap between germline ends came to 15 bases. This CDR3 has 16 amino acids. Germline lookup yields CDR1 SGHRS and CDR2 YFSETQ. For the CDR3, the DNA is TGCGCCAGCAGCTTGGTGAGGGGACGGACGACCTACGAGCAGTACGTC. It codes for CASSLVRGRTTYEQYV.

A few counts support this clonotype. The CDR3 nucleotides read TGCAGCGCGGTTCAGGGGTACACTGAAGCTTTCTTT. It codes for CSAVQGYTEAFF. The chain uses TRBV29-1 and TRBJ1-1, with a possible D match to TRBD1 (6 bases). V dropped 7 bases and J dropped 3 bases, with 12 bases sitting between them. This CDR3 region has 12 residues. Germline V gene data show CDR1 as SQVTM and CDR2 as ANQGSEA.

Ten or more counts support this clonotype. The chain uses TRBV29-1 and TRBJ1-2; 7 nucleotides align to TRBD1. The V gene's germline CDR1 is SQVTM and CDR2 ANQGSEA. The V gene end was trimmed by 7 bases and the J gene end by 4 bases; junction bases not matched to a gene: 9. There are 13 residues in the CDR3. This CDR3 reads CSGWRAGGYGYTF. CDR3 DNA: TGCAGCGGTTGGCGGGCAGGGGGCTATGGCTACACCTTC.

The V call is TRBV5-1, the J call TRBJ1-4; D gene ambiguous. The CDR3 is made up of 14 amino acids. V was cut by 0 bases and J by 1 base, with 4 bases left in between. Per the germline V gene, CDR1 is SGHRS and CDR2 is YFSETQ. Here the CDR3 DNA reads TGCGCCAGCAGCTTGGATGGAACTAATGAAAAACTGTTTTTT. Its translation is CASSLDGTNEKLFF. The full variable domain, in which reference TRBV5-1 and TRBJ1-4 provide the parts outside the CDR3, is KAGVTQTPRYLIKTRGQQVTLSCSPISGHRSVSWYQQTPGQGLQFLFEYFSETQRNKGNFPGRFSGRQFSNSRSEMNVSTLELGDSALYLCASSLDGTNEKLFFGSGTQLSVL.

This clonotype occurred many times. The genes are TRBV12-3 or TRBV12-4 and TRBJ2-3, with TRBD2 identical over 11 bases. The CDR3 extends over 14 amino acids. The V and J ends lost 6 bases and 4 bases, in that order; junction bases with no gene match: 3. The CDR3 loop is CASSLAGGADTQYF. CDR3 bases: TGTGCCAGCAGCCTAGCGGGGGGCGCAGATACGCAGTATTTT.

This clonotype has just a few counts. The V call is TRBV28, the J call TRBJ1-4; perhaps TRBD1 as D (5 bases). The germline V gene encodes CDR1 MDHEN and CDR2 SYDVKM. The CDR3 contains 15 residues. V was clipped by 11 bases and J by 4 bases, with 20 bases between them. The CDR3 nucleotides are TGTGCCTCCCAACACGGGGGGTCCGGTAATGAAAAACTGTTTTTT. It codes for CASQHGGSGNEKLFF.

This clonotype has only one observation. CDR3 nucleotides: TGTGCCAGTAGTAAGGTAACTAGCACAGATACGCAGTATTTT. Translated, it gives CASSKVTSTDTQYF. The J gene is TRBJ2-3, the V gene TRBV19; D is undetermined. The CDR3 covers 14 residues. The V gene lost 4 bases and the J gene lost 0 bases, with 8 bases spanning the gap. Germline values: CDR1 LNHDA, CDR2 SQIVND (reference sequence).

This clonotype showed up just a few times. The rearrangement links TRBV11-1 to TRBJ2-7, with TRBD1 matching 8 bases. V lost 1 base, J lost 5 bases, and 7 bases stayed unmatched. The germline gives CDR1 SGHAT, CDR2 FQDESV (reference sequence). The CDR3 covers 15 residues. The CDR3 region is CASSLGLARGHEQYV. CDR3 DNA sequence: TGTGCCAGCAGCTTAGGGCTCGCCAGGGGGCACGAGCAGTACGTC.

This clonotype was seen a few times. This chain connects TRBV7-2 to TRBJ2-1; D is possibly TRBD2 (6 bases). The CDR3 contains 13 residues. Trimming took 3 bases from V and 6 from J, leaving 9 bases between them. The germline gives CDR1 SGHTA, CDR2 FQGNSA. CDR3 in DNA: TGTGCCAGCAGCTTCACGACTAGCAATGAGCAGTTCTTC. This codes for CASSFTTSNEQFF.